These T cell receptor beta chains were read from a single sample in a study of blood T cell repertoires in COVID-19. The method was immunoSEQ multiplex PCR; TCRdb's version includes in-frame clones alone and lacks a portion of them. The sample consists of about 91,000 clones, about 80% of them appearing once. Material for sequencing was peripheral blood. These receptors all stem from a man between 65 and 85 years old with acute or convalescent COVID-19. Both conserved end residues are part of each CDR3. The D gene is left open where the match is weak. Part of the rows lack a size; the others show once, few, many or a class for expanded clones.

TRBJ2-3,TRBD2,once,TRBV10-3,CAISESSGRLADTQYF,TGTGCCATCAGTGAGTCGAGCGGGAGGCTAGCGGATACGCAGTATTTT
TRBJ2-1,TRBD1,-,TRBV7-2,CASSSDRGSYNEQFF,TGTGCCAGCAGCTCGGACAGGGGCTCCTACAATGAGCAGTTCTTC
TRBJ2-7,TRBD2,few,TRBV15,CATREGTGGPPYF,TGTGCCACCAGGGAAGGAACGGGAGGTCCTCCGTACTTC
TRBJ2-1,TRBD2,-,TRBV19,CATRSGRVGDEQFF,TGTGCCACTCGAAGCGGGAGAGTCGGGGATGAGCAGTTCTTC
TRBJ2-6,TRBD1,-,TRBV3-1/TRBV3-2,CASSQLDRPGFLTF,TGTGCCAGCAGCCAGTTGGACAGGCCTGGATTCCTGACTTTC
TRBJ1-1,-,-,TRBV7-8,CASSLLGLLITEAFF,TGTGCCAGCAGCTTATTGGGGCTATTAATCACTGAAGCTTTCTTT
TRBJ2-2,-,few,TRBV11-2,CASSSAGINTGELFF,TGTGCCAGCAGCTCTGCGGGGATCAACACCGGGGAGCTGTTTTTT
TRBJ2-1,TRBD2,-,TRBV3-1/TRBV3-2,CASSHQGRTSGRRNEQFF,TGTGCCAGCAGCCATCAAGGCAGGACTAGCGGGAGGAGGAATGAGCAGTTCTTC
TRBJ1-2,-,-,TRBV30,CAWSPGLPRGYTF,TGTGCCTGGAGTCCGGGACTGCCTCGCGGCTACACCTTC
TRBJ2-2,-,-,TRBV6-6,CASSYAGGGELFF,TGTGCCAGCAGTTACGCCGGCGGCGGGGAGCTGTTTTTT
TRBJ2-3,TRBD2,-,TRBV3-1/TRBV3-2,CASSQRPGLGEDTQYF,TGTGCCAGCAGCCAAAGACCCGGACTAGGCGAAGATACGCAGTATTTT
TRBJ2-7,-,once,TRBV7-2,CASSLAGDAFEQYF,TGTGCCAGCAGCTTAGCGGGAGACGCCTTCGAGCAGTACTTC
TRBJ1-1,TRBD1,-,TRBV5-1,CASSLVGGQTTEAFF,TGCGCCAGCAGCTTGGTCGGGGGACAGACCACTGAAGCTTTCTTT
TRBJ1-1,-,-,TRBV27,CASSFWPDRSEAFF,TGTGCCAGCAGTTTTTGGCCAGATCGAAGTGAAGCTTTCTTT
TRBJ1-1,-,-,TRBV11-2,CASSLDRWANTEAFF,TGTGCCAGCAGCTTAGATCGGTGGGCGAACACTGAAGCTTTCTTT
TRBJ2-1,TRBD2,-,TRBV3-1/TRBV3-2,CASSQVAGSYNEQFF,TGTGCCAGCAGCCAAGTAGCGGGGTCCTACAATGAGCAGTTCTTC
TRBJ2-7,TRBD1,-,TRBV28,CASSPALTGREQYF,TGTGCCAGCAGTCCGGCCTTGACAGGGCGCGAGCAGTACTTC
TRBJ2-7,-,-,TRBV11-2,CASSFGLGDEQYF,TGTGCCAGCAGCTTCGGGTTAGGGGACGAGCAGTACTTC
TRBJ1-6,-,-,TRBV23-1,CASSQSGSSSYNSPLHF,TGCGCCAGCAGTCAATCGGGGAGTAGCTCCTATAATTCACCCCTCCACTTT
TRBJ1-2,-,many,TRBV9,CASSDTLLAGAPYGYTF,TGTGCCAGCAGCGACACTCTGTTGGCAGGGGCGCCGTATGGCTACACCTTC
TRBJ1-4,-,-,TRBV11-1,CASSLDPTGTNEKLFF,TGTGCCAGCAGCTTAGACCCCACAGGAACTAATGAAAAACTGTTTTTT
TRBJ2-1,TRBD2,-,TRBV7-6,CASSLGWASGHNEQFF,TGTGCCAGCAGCTTAGGGTGGGCTAGCGGACACAATGAGCAGTTCTTC
TRBJ1-1,-,-,TRBV7-9,CASSRQSLNTEAFF,TGTGCCAGCAGCCGACAGTCTCTTAACACTGAAGCTTTCTTT
TRBJ2-1,-,-,TRBV14,CASSQVGRFGGSYNEQFF,TGTGCCAGCAGCCAAGTTGGTCGTTTCGGGGGCTCCTACAATGAGCAGTTCTTC
TRBJ2-7,-,-,TRBV25-1,CASSDTRVPYEQYF,TGTGCCAGCAGTGATACGAGGGTCCCCTACGAGCAGTACTTC
TRBJ2-7,-,-,TRBV12-3/TRBV12-4,CASQWAGAREQYF,TGTGCCAGTCAATGGGCAGGGGCGAGGGAGCAGTACTTC
TRBJ2-7,-,-,TRBV5-1,CASSPGHVNSYEQYF,TGCGCCAGCAGCCCGGGACATGTGAACTCCTACGAGCAGTACTTC
TRBJ2-7,TRBD2,once,TRBV7-9,CASSLAFGGDFYEQYF,TGTGCCAGCAGCTTAGCCTTCGGGGGGGACTTCTACGAGCAGTACTTC
TRBJ2-5,TRBD2,-,TRBV28,CASILAGQETQYF,TGTGCCAGCATACTAGCGGGGCAAGAGACCCAGTACTTC
TRBJ2-2,TRBD1,once,TRBV27,CASSRAGTANTGELFF,TGTGCCAGCAGTCGTGCAGGGACAGCGAACACCGGGGAGCTGTTTTTT
TRBJ1-3,-,-,TRBV25-1,CASSGRHHSGNTIYF,TGTGCCAGCAGTGGTCGACACCACTCTGGAAACACCATATATTTT
TRBJ1-1,TRBD1,-,TRBV24-1,CATSDQGQVGGAFF,TGTGCCACCAGTGACCAAGGACAGGTAGGGGGAGCTTTCTTT
TRBJ1-4,TRBD1,once,TRBV28,CASRFPGQGNEKLFF,TGTGCCAGCAGGTTCCCGGGACAGGGGAATGAAAAACTGTTTTTT